These T cell receptor beta chains were read from a single sample in a study of shared clonotypes between healthy human individuals. Profiling relied on immunoSEQ multiplex PCR, and the TCRdb table lists in-frame clones only, not all of them. The repertoire includes about 510,000 clones, 79% of them detected once, and roughly 13% sits in the top ten. Sequenced: PBMCs. Every receptor here comes from a woman in her forties in good health. Some clones in this sample may be carry-over from other donors' samples. Both conserved end residues are part of each CDR3. The D gene is left open where the match is weak. The size of a clone is reported for some rows only, either as once, few or many, or as a class for expanded clones.

j_gene | len | d_gene | abundance | v_gene | CDR3aa | CDR3nt
TRBJ1-5 | 13 | . | few | TRBV27 | CASSIPGAPTQHF | TGTGCCAGCAGTATCCCCGGGGCACCCACCCAGCATTTT
TRBJ2-4 | 11 | . | once | TRBV29-1 | CSVALSGLQYF | TGCAGCGTGGCACTGAGCGGACTCCAGTACTTC
TRBJ2-7 | 14 | TRBD1 | . | TRBV6-5 | CASSYGQDSYEQYF | TGTGCCAGCAGTTACGGACAGGACTCCTACGAGCAGTACTTC
TRBJ2-2 | 18 | TRBD2 | . | TRBV11-3 | CASSLASAGTSRTGELFF | TGTGCCAGCAGCTTAGCGTCGGCGGGGACTAGTAGGACCGGGGAGCTGTTTTTT
TRBJ1-2 | 12 | . | . | TRBV18 | CASSSGQYGYTF | TGTGCCAGCTCATCAGGACAGTATGGCTACACCTTC
TRBJ2-1 | 14 | . | many | TRBV10-2 | CASSDLLLVTEQFF | TGCGCCAGCAGTGACCTACTCTTAGTTACCGAGCAGTTCTTC
TRBJ2-7 | 14 | TRBD1 | . | TRBV28 | CASSSTGAGYEQYF | TGTGCCAGCAGTAGTACAGGGGCCGGCTACGAGCAGTACTTC
TRBJ1-4 | 15 | . | . | TRBV6-5 | CASSYLWQENEKLFF | TGTGCCAGCAGTTACTTATGGCAGGAGAATGAAAAACTGTTTTTT
TRBJ2-3 | 16 | TRBD2 | . | TRBV4-1 | CASSSLAGPSTDTQYF | TGCGCCAGCAGCTCCCTAGCGGGTCCTAGCACAGATACGCAGTATTTT
TRBJ2-7 | 15 | . | . | TRBV7-2 | CASSLAPGPNSRQYF | TGTGCCAGCAGCTTAGCCCCGGGACCCAATAGTCGGCAGTACTTC
TRBJ2-6 | 17 | . | . | TRBV28 | CASSPRAGYDGANVLTF | TGTGCCAGCAGTCCGAGGGCGGGGTATGACGGGGCCAACGTCCTGACTTTC
TRBJ2-7 | 16 | TRBD2 | few | TRBV18 | CASSPQGLAGAYEQYF | TGTGCCAGCTCACCGCAGGGACTAGCGGGGGCCTACGAGCAGTACTTC
TRBJ2-5 | 16 | TRBD2 | . | TRBV19 | CASSMGSGRAGETQYF | TGTGCCAGTAGTATGGGGAGCGGGAGGGCCGGGGAGACCCAGTACTTC
TRBJ1-3 | 15 | . | once | TRBV15 | CATSRDVGSGNTIYF | TGTGCCACCAGCAGAGATGTTGGATCTGGAAACACCATATATTTT
TRBJ2-7 | 15 | TRBD1 | . | TRBV5-1 | CASSLEGDRGNEQYF | TGCGCCAGCAGCTTGGAAGGTGACAGGGGTAACGAGCAGTACTTC
TRBJ2-3 | 15 | TRBD2 | . | TRBV19 | CASSTRLAPHDTQYF | TGTGCCAGTAGTACAAGACTAGCCCCCCACGACACGCAGTATTTT
TRBJ2-7 | 16 | . | . | TRBV19 | CASSIDSGAGLNEQYF | TGTGCCAGTAGTATAGATTCCGGGGCAGGGCTAAACGAGCAGTACTTC